These 16 T cell receptor beta chains share one sample of origin, sequenced in a study of CD4 T cells in relation to SARS-CoV-2 and coronaviruses. Antigen specificity for these receptors is unknown. The table came from immunoSEQ multiplex PCR; TCRdb's copy has only in-frame clones and leaves some out. The sample carries about 22,000 clones, around 66% recorded once. Unexposed donor CD4+ T cells date from 2011-2018, before the COVID-19 pandemic. After approximately ten days of culture, CD4+ T cells were isolated. Source material: CD4+ T cells from PBMCs, cultured in vitro. Receptor source: a human donor in good health.

A single count supports this clone. The gene calls are TRBV3-1 (or the pseudogene TRBV3-2) and TRBJ2-1, with 11 bases fitting TRBD2. CDR3 size: 16 residues. Trimming at V came to 0 bases and at J to 13 bases, leaving 11 bases not matched to a gene. The V gene's germline CDR1 is LGHDT and CDR2 YNNKEL (reference sequence). The CDR3 sequence: CASSQEGASGRYPQFF. DNA of the CDR3: TGTGCCAGCAGCCAAGAAGGAGCTAGCGGGAGGTACCCCCAGTTCTTC.

The chain employs TRBV4-2 and TRBJ1-3; D gene ambiguous. The germline gives CDR1 LGHNA, CDR2 YNFKEQ. V lost 0 bases and J 1 base, leaving 4 bases between the germline ends. This CDR3 region has 14 residues. CDR3 loop: CASSQDSSGNTIYF. The DNA for the CDR3 is TGTGCCAGCAGCCAAGACTCGTCTGGAAACACCATATATTTT.

This clone was found a few times. The chain links TRBV19 to TRBJ2-1; 15 positions match TRBD2. With V trimmed by 10 bases and J by 6 bases, 7 bases remained unmatched. Germline CDR1 reads LNHDA; CDR2 reads SQIVND (reference sequence). The CDR3 covers 15 residues. The CDR3: CATRTSGGAGNEQFF. The CDR3 DNA reads TGTGCCACCCGGACTAGCGGGGGGGCCGGCAATGAGCAGTTCTTC.

This chain uses TRBV7-9 with TRBJ2-1; D gene uncertain. This CDR3 has 17 amino acids. The V end was cut by 1 base, the J end by 5 bases, with 18 bases between. Germline CDR1 is SEHNR and CDR2 is FQNEAQ (reference sequence). Here the CDR3 reads CASSLVRQSQSNNEQFF. The CDR3 coding sequence is TGTGCCAGCAGCTTAGTTAGGCAGTCCCAATCGAACAATGAGCAGTTCTTC. Full variable domain (rest looked up from reference TRBV7-9 and TRBJ2-1): DTGVSQNPRHKITKRGQNVTFRCDPISEHNRLYWYRQTLGQGPEFLTYFQNEAQLEKSRLLSDRFSAERPKGSFSTLEIQRTEQGDSAMYLCASSLVRQSQSNNEQFFGPGTRLTVL.

The genes are TRBV5-6 and TRBJ1-1; 9 bases agree with TRBD1. Trimming took 7 bases from V and 3 from J; bases not matched to a gene: 16. The CDR3 has 17 residues. CDR1 is SGHDT and CDR2 is YYEEEE in the germline V gene. The CDR3 nucleotides read TGTGCCAGCCGGCGGCCCGGGACAGGGAGTTCGGACACTGAAGCTTTCTTT. Encoded protein: CASRRPGTGSSDTEAFF.

This chain uses TRBV10-1 with TRBJ2-3; no definite D call. Germline V gene data show CDR1 as WNHNN and CDR2 as SYGVQD (reference sequence). The V end was cut by 4 bases, the J end by 2 bases, with 10 bases between. The CDR3 totals 14 residues. The CDR3 protein is CASSGPRTTDTQYF. In DNA, the CDR3 is TGCGCCAGCAGTGGTCCTCGGACCACAGATACGCAGTATTTT.

The chain has TRBV4-3 and TRBJ1-1; tentative D call: TRBD1 (5 bases). The V gene lost 1 base and the J gene lost 0 bases, with 9 bases spanning the gap. The CDR3 totals 15 residues. CDR1 is LGHNA, CDR2 YSLEER, per germline. CDR3 DNA sequence: TGCGCCAGCAGCCAAGCGGAGGGGTTGAACACTGAAGCTTTCTTT. It translates to CASSQAEGLNTEAFF.

The chain carries TRBV2 and TRBJ2-7, with D perhaps assigned TRBD1 or TRBD2 (5 bases each). Germline V gene lookup returns CDR1 SNHLY and CDR2 FYNNEI. The CDR3 is made up of 13 amino acids. The V end was cut by 9 bases, the J end by 6 bases, with 18 bases between. The CDR3 bases are TGTGCCAGTAACCGGGACCAAGCCCGCGAGCAGTACTTC. As protein: CASNRDQAREQYF. The whole variable domain, filled in from reference TRBV2 and TRBJ2-7, reads EPEVTQTPSHQVTQMGQEVILRCVPISNHLYFYWYRQILGQKVEFLVSFYNNEISEKSEIFDDQFSVERPDGSNFTLKIRSTKLEDSAMYFCASNRDQAREQYFGPGTRLTVT.

This clone was seen a few times. V gene TRBV6-6 combines with J gene TRBJ1-6, with D maybe TRBD1 (5 bases). The ends were cut back, 4 bases at V and 8 bases at J, with 15 bases in the middle. This CDR3 contains 15 residues. From germline, CDR1 is MNHNY and CDR2 SVGAGI (reference sequence). This CDR3 is CASSSGTQSYSPLHF. CDR3 nucleotides: TGTGCCAGCAGTTCGGGGACGCAGTCCTATTCACCCCTCCACTTT.

This clone was recorded a few times. The chain employs TRBV7-8 and TRBJ1-2, with 7 bases that match TRBD1. The CDR3 runs 16 residues. V lost 5 bases to trimming and J lost 8 bases; unmatched junction nucleotides: 17. Germline CDR1 SGHVS, CDR2 FQNEAQ. The CDR3 region is CASSPLRDSLVGGYTF. CDR3 DNA: TGTGCCAGCAGCCCCCTTAGGGACAGTCTAGTGGGGGGCTACACCTTC.

The chain is built from TRBV10-3 and TRBJ2-7; 11 bases agree with TRBD2. Germline-derived CDR1 and CDR2 are ENHRY and SYGVKD. The CDR3 is made up of 16 amino acids. V trimming: 3 bases; J trimming: 0 bases; junction bases outside the gene matches: 4. This chain's CDR3 is CAISDGGLADSYEQYF. CDR3 nucleotide sequence: TGTGCCATCAGTGACGGGGGACTAGCGGACTCCTACGAGCAGTACTTC.

V and J are TRBV13 and TRBJ1-1, with D possibly matching TRBD1 (5 bases). Trimming left V 6 bases short and J 3 bases short, with 8 bases between. CDR1 PRHDT and CDR2 FYEKMQ come from the germline V gene (reference sequence). The CDR3 spans 12 residues. The CDR3 is CASRLGDTEAFF. CDR3 DNA sequence: TGTGCCAGCAGACTGGGGGACACTGAAGCTTTCTTT.

The rearrangement links TRBV9 to TRBJ1-3; D uncertain. The ends were cut back, 0 bases at V and 0 bases at J, with 10 bases in the middle. This CDR3 comprises 16 residues. Germline lookup yields CDR1 SGDLS and CDR2 YYNGEE. CDR3 nucleotides: TGTGCCAGCAGCGTAGATCCAGCCACCTCTGGAAACACCATATATTTT. Its translation is CASSVDPATSGNTIYF.

This chain links TRBV28 with TRBJ2-1, with 11 nucleotides matching TRBD1. The CDR3 sequence is 16 residues long. In germline, CDR1 is MDHEN, CDR2 SYDVKM. Trimming at V came to 5 bases and at J to 7 bases, leaving 10 bases not matched to a gene. The CDR3 DNA follows: TGTGCCAGCAGTGCCAATCCGGGACAGGGGGTGAATGAGCAGTTCTTC. Protein sequence: CASSANPGQGVNEQFF.

This clone was seen a single time. V gene TRBV7-3 combines with J gene TRBJ2-1; D is undetermined. Germline V CDR1 and CDR2: SGHTA, FQGTGA. The CDR3 extends over 17 amino acids. The V and J ends lost 2 bases and 2 bases respectively, with 16 bases between them. Here the CDR3 DNA reads TGTGCCAGCAGCTTAGGCCCCTCTCAGGCGACCTACAATGAGCAGTTCTTC. This sequence encodes CASSLGPSQATYNEQFF.

This clone has only a few counts. The CDR3 DNA reads as TGCGCCAGCAGCACGTTTGGGAGCTATGAGCAGTTCTTC. Encoded protein: CASSTFGSYEQFF. This rearrangement joins TRBV5-1 to TRBJ2-1; perhaps TRBD2 as D (5 bases). CDR3 length: 13 residues. Trimming pared 4 bases from V and 8 bases from J, leaving 13 bases between. Germline lookup yields CDR1 SGHRS and CDR2 YFSETQ.